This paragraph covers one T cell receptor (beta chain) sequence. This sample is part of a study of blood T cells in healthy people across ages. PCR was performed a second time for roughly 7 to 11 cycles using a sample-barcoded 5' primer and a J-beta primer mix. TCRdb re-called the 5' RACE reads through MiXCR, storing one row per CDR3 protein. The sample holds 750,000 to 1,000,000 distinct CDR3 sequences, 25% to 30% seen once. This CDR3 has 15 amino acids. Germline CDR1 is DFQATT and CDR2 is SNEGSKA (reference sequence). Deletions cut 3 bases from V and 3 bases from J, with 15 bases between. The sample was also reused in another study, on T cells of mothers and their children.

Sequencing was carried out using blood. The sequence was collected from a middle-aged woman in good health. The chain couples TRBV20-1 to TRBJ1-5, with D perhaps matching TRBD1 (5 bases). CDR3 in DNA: TGCAGTGCTAGGGGTACTACCAGGGCCAATCAGCCCCAGCATTTT. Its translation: CSARGTTRANQPQHF.